This TCR beta chain was captured by sequencing in a study of spatial heterogeneity in lung cancer (dated by TCRdb to about 2019). About the study as a whole: More beta-chain than alpha-chain transcripts were consistently detected, likely reflecting higher beta-chain transcript abundance. In the raw uncorrected reads, each unique combination of TCR and UMI appeared more than ten times on average. At surgery, both alpha and beta chains were TCR-sequenced in some 220 tumor regions, about 64 matched nontumor lung samples and a few dozen PBMC samples. In tumor regions, TCR transcript counts showed a strong correlation with a T cell transcriptional module score derived from matched bulk RNA-seq. In non-small cell lung cancer, the study made a quantitative comparison of TCR alpha and beta repertoires among multiple tumor regions, matched nontumor lung and blood. The study linked features of the TCR repertoire to counts of nonsynonymous mutations, which were determined by whole-exome sequencing of tumor tissue.

Reading the label with the study, this specimen's time point is: sample taken at primary tumor resection. Samples were obtained from approximately 70 patients with early-stage, untreated non-small cell lung cancer from the lung TRACERx cohort. Without any cell sorting, TCR sequencing was performed on whole RNA extracted either from tumor and nontumor lung tissue or from cryopreserved PBMC samples. Only patients for whom sufficient RNA was available from at least two tumor regions were selected for TCR sequencing. Before selection, tumor and adjacent nontumor lung specimens were reviewed by a lung pathologist. Libraries came from 5' RACE. The run used a NextSeq 500. The TCR library protocol attached a unique molecular identifier to each TCR cDNA molecule to allow correction of PCR and sequencing errors. The original methods were these. Decombinator tools were used for TCR identification, UMI-based error correction and CDR3 extraction. Expanded TCRs were defined as those above a frequency of 2 per 1,000, corresponding to the top 1% of the tumor frequency distribution. Expanded tumor TCRs were classed as regional if statistically deemed absent (corrected P<0.05) from at least one tumor region, otherwise ubiquitous. Renyi diversity was calculated using the R vegan package after each repertoire was subsampled 100 times to 5,000 TCRs. CDR3 similarity networks were constructed using string-kernel similarity of amino acid triplets, with links drawn between CDR3s whose pairwise similarity was above 0.82. TCRdb handled the public reads itself, with Q25 trimming in fastp and clone calling in MiXCR, and kept productive beta chains. Rows are combined by CDR3 protein, so each entry shows the most common genes and DNA. These V and J calls rely on TCRdb rather than the paper's analysis. Across this sample there are under 20,000 distinct CDR3 sequences, with roughly 5.7% seen only once. Of the sample, over 9% is held by the ten largest clones.

This clonotype was seen repeatedly, ten times or more. The clone's antigen remains unknown. No base-level quality is on record; no much larger clone is a single base apart. Being off target in a library aimed at alpha chains, this beta chain has a size of little meaning. General study outcomes and caveats: Counts of ubiquitous and regional expanded TCRs correlated with counts of ubiquitous and regional nonsynonymous mutations, respectively. Confirming at a functional level the hypothesis that regional TCRs recognize regional mutations was considered to require additional single-cell paired TCR alpha and beta sequencing. TCR-seq coverage of tumor T cells was estimated to be only approximately 7.3% for alpha chains and about 13% for beta chains. The number of expanded intratumoral alpha and beta TCRs correlated with the tumor nonsynonymous mutation count.

Germline trimming amounts to 5 bases on V and 11 bases on J, with 5 as the count of junction bases outside the gene matches. The CDR3 measures 14 amino acids from cysteine to phenylalanine. CDR3 DNA only is kept here, 42 bases in frame from base 1. CDR1 and CDR2 (SGHVS, FQNEAQ) derive from the germline V gene. The source is a female donor with early-stage non-small cell lung cancer. The chain uses TRBV7-8 and TRBJ2-1, and 14 junctional nucleotides match TRBD2. The sequenced sample was lung tumor tissue, obtained at surgery. The nucleotide sequence reads TGTGCCAGCAGCCCCGGGACTAGCGGGAGCAAGCAGTTCTTC. Its coded protein is CASSPGTSGSKQFF.